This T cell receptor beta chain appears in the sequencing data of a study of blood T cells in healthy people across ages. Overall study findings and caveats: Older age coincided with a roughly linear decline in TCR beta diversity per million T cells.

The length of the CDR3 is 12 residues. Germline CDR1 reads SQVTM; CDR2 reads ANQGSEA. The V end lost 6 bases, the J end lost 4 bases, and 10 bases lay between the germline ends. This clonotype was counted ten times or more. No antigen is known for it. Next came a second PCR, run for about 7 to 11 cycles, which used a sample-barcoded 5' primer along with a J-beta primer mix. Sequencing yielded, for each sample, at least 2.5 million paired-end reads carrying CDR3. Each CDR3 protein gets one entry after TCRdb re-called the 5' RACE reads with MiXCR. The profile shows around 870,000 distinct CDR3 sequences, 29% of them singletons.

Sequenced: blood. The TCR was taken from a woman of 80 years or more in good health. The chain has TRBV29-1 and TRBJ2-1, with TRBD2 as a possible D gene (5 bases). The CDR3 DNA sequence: TGCAGCGTCATGACGGGATACAATGAGCAGTTCTTC. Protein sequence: CSVMTGYNEQFF.